This T cell receptor beta chain was obtained from a study of blood T cell repertoires in COVID-19. Background on the study: Sources were T cells, B-cell-depleted T cells, or PBMCs; the material itself was cDNA or gDNA.

Study processing details: Reference gene primer amplification in the assay estimated nucleated cell counts. Method: immunoSEQ multiplex PCR; TCRdb's copy keeps in-frame clones and lacks some. V and J calls and clone size are given by that table; D and trimming were obtained from the DNA. This table holds 90,000 or so clones, roughly 88% found once. CDR3 length: 15 amino acids. Germline assignment: CDR1 MNHEY and CDR2 SVGEGT. Germline trimming cut 0 bases from V and 6 bases from J; bases unmatched to any gene: 2. The chain is built from TRBV6-2 or TRBV6-3 and TRBJ1-5; 10 bases are shared with TRBD1. Material: peripheral blood. The TCR comes from a human donor in a cohort sampled during active COVID-19. CDR3 residues: CASSYSWTGGQPQHF. The CDR3 DNA follows: TGTGCCAGCAGTTACTCCTGGACAGGGGGTCAGCCCCAGCATTTT.